This is a list of T cell receptor beta chains from one sample in a study of vaccination and CD4 T cells after COVID-19. Their recognized antigens are unknown. One entry per CDR3 protein results from TCRdb running MiXCR on the PCR reads. The sample lists about 25,000 distinct CDR3 sequences, 28% seen once, with less than 9% in the top ten. The sequences come from CD4+ T cells from blood, cultured in vitro, collected about 7 months after SARS-CoV-2 vaccination. The receptors come from a human donor who had recovered from COVID-19. CDR3s include the opening cysteine and the closing phenylalanine or tryptophan. D genes are given only for firm matches. Only part of the rows carry a size: once, few, many, or a class if the clone is expanded.

j_gene,d_gene,v_gene,abundance,CDR3nt,CDR3aa
TRBJ1-1,TRBD1,TRBV19,few,TGTGCCACTGCGGTGACAGGGGACACTGAAGCTTTCTTT,CATAVTGDTEAFF
TRBJ2-1,NA,TRBV7-2,few,TGTGCCAGCAGCTTCTCTCCTTTGTACAATGAGCAGTTCTTC,CASSFSPLYNEQFF
TRBJ2-5,NA,TRBV23-1,NA,TGCGCCAGCAGTCAAGAGGGGAAGACCCAGTACTTC,CASSQEGKTQYF
TRBJ2-2,NA,TRBV20-1,NA,TGCAGTGCTAGCGCGACAAACACCGGGGAGCTGTTTTTT,CSASATNTGELFF
TRBJ2-5,TRBD2,TRBV28,NA,TGTGCCAGCAGTTCTGAGACTAGCGGGAGCGGGAGGGAGACCCAGTACTTC,CASSSETSGSGRETQYF
TRBJ2-5,TRBD2,TRBV15,few,TGTGCCACCAGCGTAGGGACTAGAGGTGGGACCCAGTACTTC,CATSVGTRGGTQYF
TRBJ2-1,NA,TRBV19,few,TGTGCCAGTAGGCTGGGGGGCGCGTCCAATGAGCAGTTCTTC,CASRLGGASNEQFF
TRBJ2-2,NA,TRBV20-1,NA,TGCAGTGCTAGAGAATCGACAGGAGCCAACACCGGGGAGCTGTTTTTT,CSARESTGANTGELFF
TRBJ2-5,NA,TRBV7-9,few,TGTGCCAGCACCTTCCTAGGGGGTGGCGGGAAGAGCTTTGAAGAGACCCAGTACTTC,CASTFLGGGGKSFEETQYF
TRBJ2-1,TRBD2,TRBV7-6,NA,TGTGCCAGCAGCTCTCCTTGGCGGGAGCGGTCCTACAATGAGCAGTTCTTC,CASSSPWRERSYNEQFF
TRBJ2-3,NA,TRBV6-7,NA,TGTGCCAGCAGTACCCGGGGGTGTCGCCCAGATACGCAGTATTTT,CASSTRGCRPDTQYF